This T cell receptor beta chain was recovered during a study of blood T cells in healthy people across ages. This CDR3 region has 15 residues. J lost 5 bases, V lost 1 base, and 7 bases had no gene match. Germline CDR1 SGHNT, CDR2 YENEEA. Comment on this clonotype: The antigen remains unidentified.

The study's findings and limits: Estimates of total diversity, which came from one million sequenced T cells, were considered to be underestimates.

It was with a sample-barcoded 5' primer and a J-beta primer mix that a second PCR of roughly 7 to 12 cycles was run. TCRdb reanalysed the 5' RACE reads using MiXCR and keeps one entry per CDR3 protein. The profile covers about 580,000 distinct CDR3 sequences, with 47% appearing a single time and approximately 23% taken by the ten largest. This chain uses TRBV11-3 with TRBJ2-7, with TRBD1 identical over 8 bases. This sequence originates from an elderly man in good health. The sequencing sample was made of blood. CDR3 protein: CASSLGGTGPNEQYF. The DNA for the CDR3 is TGTGCCAGCAGCTTAGGAGGGACAGGTCCAAACGAGCAGTACTTC. Using reference TRBV11-3 and TRBJ2-7 for the parts outside the CDR3, the full variable domain is EAGVVQSPRYKIIEKKQPVAFWCNPISGHNTLYWYLQNLGQGPELLIRYENEEAVDDSQLPKDRFSAERLKGVDSTLKIQPAELGDSAVYLCASSLGGTGPNEQYFGPGTRLTVT.